This T cell receptor (beta chain) was identified in a study of cytomegalovirus exposure and HLA in healthy donors. About the study: It was reported in a later analysis that the same platform had been used for the 120 or so validation repertoires as for the roughly 700 first-cohort repertoires.

The study drew the donors from its roughly 120-subject validation cohort, separate from the 666-subject first cohort. Comment on this clone: Antigen: not known.

V dropped 5 bases and J dropped 4 bases, with 18 bases sitting between them. There are 16 residues in the CDR3. Germline loops: CDR1 SGHTA, CDR2 FQGTGA. Regarding the study as a whole: Reports described diagnosis of cytomegalovirus status by the classifier as highly specific and sensitive.

Only in-frame clones appear in the TCRdb table, and some are missing; sequencing was by immunoSEQ multiplex PCR. Of 100,000 to 150,000 clones listed, over 65% are singletons. Input material: PBMCs. The source is a woman aged 25 to 39 in good health and CMV-seronegative. This chain joins TRBV7-3 and TRBJ2-1; D is unclear. The CDR3 coding sequence is TGTGCCAGCAGCCCACAATTTCGGCCGACTTACAATGAGCAGTTCTTC. Translating it yields CASSPQFRPTYNEQFF.